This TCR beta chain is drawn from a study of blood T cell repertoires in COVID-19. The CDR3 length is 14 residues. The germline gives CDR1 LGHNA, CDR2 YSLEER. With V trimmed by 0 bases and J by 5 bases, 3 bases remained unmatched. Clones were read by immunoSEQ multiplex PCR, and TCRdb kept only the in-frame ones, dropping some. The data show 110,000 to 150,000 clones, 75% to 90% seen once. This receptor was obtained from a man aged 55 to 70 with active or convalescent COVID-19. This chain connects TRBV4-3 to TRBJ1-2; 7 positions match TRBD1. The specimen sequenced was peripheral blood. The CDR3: CASSQDAGGYGYTF. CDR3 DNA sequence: TGCGCCAGCAGCCAAGATGCAGGGGGATATGGCTACACCTTC.